This T cell receptor (beta chain) was sequenced for a study of cytomegalovirus exposure and HLA in healthy donors. Study-level findings and limits: Trimming of TCR beta V- and J-genes showed a link, identified in a later analysis, to a missense DCLRE1C variant. Associated with HLA alleles at 0.05 false discovery rate in a later analysis were 16,951 TCR beta sequences. A highly shared variant cluster was judged a likely technical artifact. In an earlier analysis, productive rearrangement rates for most beta V segments clustered near 90% or 30%.

The primer mix had 60 Vbeta and 13 Jbeta primers. The repertoire was sequenced with immunoSEQ multiplex PCR; TCRdb's copy has only in-frame clones and lacks some. The sample consists of over 95,000 clones, 74% of them appearing once. Deletions cut 0 bases from V and 7 bases from J, with 13 bases between. The CDR3 consists of 14 residues. Per germline, CDR1 SGHRS and CDR2 YFSETQ. The table lists this clone with a few counts. Its cognate antigen is unknown. This receptor was taken from a human donor in good health. The V call is TRBV5-1, the J call TRBJ1-1, with D possibly being TRBD1 (5 bases). Sequences were obtained from PBMCs. The CDR3 DNA is TGCGCCAGCAGCTTGGACCCCAGGGCAGATGAAGCTTTCTTT. Encoded protein: CASSLDPRADEAFF. The whole variable domain, filled in from reference TRBV5-1 and TRBJ1-1, reads KAGVTQTPRYLIKTRGQQVTLSCSPISGHRSVSWYQQTPGQGLQFLFEYFSETQRNKGNFPGRFSGRQFSNSRSEMNVSTLELGDSALYLCASSLDPRADEAFFGQGTRLTVV.